This T cell receptor (beta chain) comes out of a study of blood T cell repertoires in COVID-19. The overall study: From T cells, B-cell-depleted T cells, or PBMCs came the material, which was cDNA or gDNA.

Original analysis: From reference gene primer amplification, estimates of nucleated cell counts were derived. Only in-frame clones appear in the TCRdb table, and some are missing; sequencing was by immunoSEQ multiplex PCR. The V and J calls and clone size come from that table; D and trimming were worked out from the DNA. This table holds about 130,000 clones, roughly 86% found once. Enrollment of patients from Seattle took place during active infection, with longitudinal follow-up. Trimming took off 8 bases at V and 1 base at J, with 9 bases between the two ends. In germline, CDR1 is ENHRY, CDR2 SYGVKD. The CDR3 is made up of 14 amino acids.

V usage is TRBV10-3 and J usage is TRBJ1-6, with D maybe TRBD1 (5 bases). Sequencing used peripheral blood. The sequence was obtained from a woman aged 70-85 years with COVID-19, enrolled during active disease. The CDR3 is CAIQEGSYNSPLHF. CDR3 nucleotide sequence: TGTGCCATCCAGGAGGGGTCCTATAATTCACCCCTCCACTTT.